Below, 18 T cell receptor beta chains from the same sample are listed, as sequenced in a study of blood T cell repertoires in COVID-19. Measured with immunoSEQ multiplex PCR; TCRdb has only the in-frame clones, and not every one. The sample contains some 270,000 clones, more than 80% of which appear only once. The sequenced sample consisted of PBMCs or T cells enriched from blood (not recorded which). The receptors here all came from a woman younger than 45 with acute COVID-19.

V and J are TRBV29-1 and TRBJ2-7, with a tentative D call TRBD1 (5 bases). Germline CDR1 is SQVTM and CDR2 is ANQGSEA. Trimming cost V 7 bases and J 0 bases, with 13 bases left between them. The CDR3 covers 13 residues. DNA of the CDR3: TGCAGCGCTACTTGGGGCAGCTCCTACGAGCAGTACTTC. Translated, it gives CSATWGSSYEQYF.

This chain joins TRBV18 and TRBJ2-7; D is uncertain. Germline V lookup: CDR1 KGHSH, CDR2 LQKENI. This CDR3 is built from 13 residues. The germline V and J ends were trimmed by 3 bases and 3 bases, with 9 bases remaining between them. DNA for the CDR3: TGTGCCAGCTCACCTCCGGGTGACTACGAGCAGTACTTC. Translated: CASSPPGDYEQYF.

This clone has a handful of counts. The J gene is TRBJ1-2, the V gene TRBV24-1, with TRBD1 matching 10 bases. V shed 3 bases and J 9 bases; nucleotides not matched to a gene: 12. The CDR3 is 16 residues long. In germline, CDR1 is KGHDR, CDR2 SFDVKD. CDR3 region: CATSDGGTGTGVSYTF. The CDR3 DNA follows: TGTGCCACCAGTGATGGGGGTACCGGGACAGGGGTGAGCTACACCTTC.

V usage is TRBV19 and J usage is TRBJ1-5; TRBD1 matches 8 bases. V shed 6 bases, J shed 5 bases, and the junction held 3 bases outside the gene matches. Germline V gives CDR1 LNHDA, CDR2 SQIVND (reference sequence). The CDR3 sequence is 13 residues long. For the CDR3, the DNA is TGTGCCAGTAGGGACAGGGCCGATCAGCCCCAGCATTTT. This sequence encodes CASRDRADQPQHF. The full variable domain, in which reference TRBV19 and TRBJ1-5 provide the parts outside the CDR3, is DGGITQSPKYLFRKEGQNVTLSCEQNLNHDAMYWYRQDPGQGLRLIYYSQIVNDFQKGDIAEGYSVSREKKESFPLTVTSAQKNPTAFYLCASRDRADQPQHFGDGTRLSIL.

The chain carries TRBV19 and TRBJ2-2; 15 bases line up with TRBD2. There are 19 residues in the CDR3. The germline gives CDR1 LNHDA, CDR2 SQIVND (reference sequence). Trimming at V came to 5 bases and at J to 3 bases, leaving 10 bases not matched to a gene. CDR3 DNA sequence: TGTGCCAGTAGTTTCGGACTAGCGGGAGGGCGGGGGGACACCGGGGAGCTGTTTTTT. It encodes CASSFGLAGGRGDTGELFF.

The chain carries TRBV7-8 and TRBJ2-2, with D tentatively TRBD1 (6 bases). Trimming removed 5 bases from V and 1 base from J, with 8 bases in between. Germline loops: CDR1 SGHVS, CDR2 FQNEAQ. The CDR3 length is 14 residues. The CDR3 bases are TGTGCCAGCAGCCGGACAGTGAACACCGGGGAGCTGTTTTTT. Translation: CASSRTVNTGELFF. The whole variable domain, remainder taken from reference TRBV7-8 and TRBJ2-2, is GAGVSQSPRYKVAKRGQDVALRCDPISGHVSLFWYQQALGQGPEFLTYFQNEAQLDKSGLPSDRFFAERPEGSVSTLKIQRTQQEDSAVYLCASSRTVNTGELFFGEGSRLTVL.

The CDR3 nucleotides read TGTGCCAGCAGCCAAGTTGTTTTCCGGTCAGCGGGAGGATGGGGCTCAGATACGCAGTATTTT. Its translation is CASSQVVFRSAGGWGSDTQYF. The genes are TRBV4-2 and TRBJ2-3; 9 positions match TRBD2. This CDR3 has 21 amino acids. Germline V gene data show CDR1 as LGHNA and CDR2 as YNFKEQ. Trimming took 1 base from V and 4 from J; bases not matched to a gene: 21.

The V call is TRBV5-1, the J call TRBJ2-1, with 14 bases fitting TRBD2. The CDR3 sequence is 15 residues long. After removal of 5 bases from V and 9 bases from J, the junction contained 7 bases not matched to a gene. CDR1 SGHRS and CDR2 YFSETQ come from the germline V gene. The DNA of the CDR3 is TGCGCCAGCAGACCCGGGACTAGCGGGAGCACTGAGCAGTTCTTC. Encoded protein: CASRPGTSGSTEQFF.

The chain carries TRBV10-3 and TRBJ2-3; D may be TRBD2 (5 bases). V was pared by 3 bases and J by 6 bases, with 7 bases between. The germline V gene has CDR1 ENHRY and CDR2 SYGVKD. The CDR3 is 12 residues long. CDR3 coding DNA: TGTGCCATCAGTGACGGGGTGGATACGCAGTATTTT. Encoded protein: CAISDGVDTQYF.

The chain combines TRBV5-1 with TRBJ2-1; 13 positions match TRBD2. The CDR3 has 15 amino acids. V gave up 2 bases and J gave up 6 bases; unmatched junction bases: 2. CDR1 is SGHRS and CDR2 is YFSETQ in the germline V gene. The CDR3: CASSFGTSGTNEQFF. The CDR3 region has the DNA TGCGCCAGCAGCTTTGGGACTAGCGGGACCAATGAGCAGTTCTTC.

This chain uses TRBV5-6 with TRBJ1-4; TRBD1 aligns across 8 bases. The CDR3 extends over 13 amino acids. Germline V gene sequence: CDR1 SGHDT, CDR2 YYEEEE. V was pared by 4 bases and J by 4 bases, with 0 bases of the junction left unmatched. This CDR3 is CASSGQGNEKLFF. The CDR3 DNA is TGTGCCAGCAGCGGACAGGGTAATGAAAAACTGTTTTTT.

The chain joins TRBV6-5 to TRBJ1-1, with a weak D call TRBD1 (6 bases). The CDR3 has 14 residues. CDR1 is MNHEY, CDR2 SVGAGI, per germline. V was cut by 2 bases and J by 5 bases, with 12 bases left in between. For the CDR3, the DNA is TGTGCCAGCAGTTACGGAGGGGGGGGGACTGAAGCTTTCTTT. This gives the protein CASSYGGGGTEAFF.

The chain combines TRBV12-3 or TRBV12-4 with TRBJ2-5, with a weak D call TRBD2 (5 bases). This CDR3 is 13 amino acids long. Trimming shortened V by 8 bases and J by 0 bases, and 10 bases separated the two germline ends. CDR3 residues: CASGIGDQETQYF. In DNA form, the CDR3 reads TGTGCCAGCGGAATCGGGGACCAAGAGACCCAGTACTTC.

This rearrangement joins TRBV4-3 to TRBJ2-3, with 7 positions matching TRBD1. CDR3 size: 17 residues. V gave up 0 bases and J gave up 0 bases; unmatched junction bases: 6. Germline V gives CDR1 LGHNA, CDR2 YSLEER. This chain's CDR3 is CASSQEGDSYSTDTQYF. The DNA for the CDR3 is TGCGCCAGCAGCCAAGAGGGGGACAGCTACAGCACAGATACGCAGTATTTT.

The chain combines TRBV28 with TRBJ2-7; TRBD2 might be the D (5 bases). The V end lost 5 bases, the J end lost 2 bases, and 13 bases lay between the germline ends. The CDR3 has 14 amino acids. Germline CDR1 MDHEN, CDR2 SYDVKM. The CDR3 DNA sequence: TGTGCCAGCAGTAAAGGACTGCTCCCCTACGAGCAGTACTTC. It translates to CASSKGLLPYEQYF.

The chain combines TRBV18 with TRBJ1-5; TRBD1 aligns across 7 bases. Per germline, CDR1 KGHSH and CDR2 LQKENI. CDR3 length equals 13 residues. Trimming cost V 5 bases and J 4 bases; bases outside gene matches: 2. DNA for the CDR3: TGTGCCAGCTCAGGGACAGAAAATCAGCCCCAGCATTTT. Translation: CASSGTENQPQHF.

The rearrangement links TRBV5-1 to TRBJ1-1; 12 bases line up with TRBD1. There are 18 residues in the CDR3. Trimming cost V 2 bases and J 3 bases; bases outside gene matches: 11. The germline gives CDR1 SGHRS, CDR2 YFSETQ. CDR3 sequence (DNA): TGCGCCAGCAGCTTAGGGGCTGGGACAGGGGGCTTTGACACTGAAGCTTTCTTT. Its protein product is CASSLGAGTGGFDTEAFF.

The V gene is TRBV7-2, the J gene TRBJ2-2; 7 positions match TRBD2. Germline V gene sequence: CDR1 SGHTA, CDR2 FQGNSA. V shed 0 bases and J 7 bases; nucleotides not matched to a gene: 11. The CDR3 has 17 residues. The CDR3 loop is CASSLAGGIVGDGELFF. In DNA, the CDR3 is TGTGCCAGCAGCTTAGCGGGAGGGATCGTTGGGGACGGGGAGCTGTTTTTT. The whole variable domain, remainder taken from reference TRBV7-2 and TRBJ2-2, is GAGVSQSPSNKVTEKGKDVELRCDPISGHTALYWYRQSLGQGLEFLIYFQGNSAPDKSGLPSDRFSAERTGGSVSTLTIQRTQQEDSAVYLCASSLAGGIVGDGELFFGEGSRLTVL.